This TCR beta chain was sequenced in a study of regulatory T cells in long-lasting Graves disease. Turning to the study itself: The term persistent Graves' disease signified upward of 5 years on antithyroid drugs with positive TSH receptor antibodies.

Combining iRepertoire HTBI primers with Arm-PCR of CDR3 regions, the authors built TCR beta libraries. From the multiplex PCR reads, TCRdb called clonotypes with MiXCR, one entry per CDR3 protein. The table includes a few hundred thousand distinct CDR3 sequences, less than 25% detected once. General study points: Persistent patients shared 2,700 or so public clonotypes among themselves. Newly diagnosed patients shared fewer, at more than 750.

Stated time point: persistent/refractory GD, antithyroid drugs over 5 years with positive TRAb. Generation of the TCR library employed RNA extracted from PBMCs. In Xi'an, China, an endocrinology department was the source of patients. This clonotype appeared a few times. Its specificity is not known. Losses at the gene ends were 1 base for V and 3 bases for J; bases not matched to a gene: 3. This CDR3 is 14 amino acids long. Per the germline V gene, CDR1 is DFQATT and CDR2 is SNEGSKA (reference sequence). This receptor was taken from a female donor with Graves disease. The V call is TRBV20-1, the J call TRBJ1-2; TRBD1 matches 9 bases. The material was peripheral blood mononuclear cells (PBMCs), obtained when the disease was refractory, from a patient treated with antithyroid drugs. CDR3 sequence reads: CSARVRQGDYGYTF. The CDR3 DNA is TGCAGTGCTAGAGTACGACAGGGGGACTATGGCTACACCTTC.